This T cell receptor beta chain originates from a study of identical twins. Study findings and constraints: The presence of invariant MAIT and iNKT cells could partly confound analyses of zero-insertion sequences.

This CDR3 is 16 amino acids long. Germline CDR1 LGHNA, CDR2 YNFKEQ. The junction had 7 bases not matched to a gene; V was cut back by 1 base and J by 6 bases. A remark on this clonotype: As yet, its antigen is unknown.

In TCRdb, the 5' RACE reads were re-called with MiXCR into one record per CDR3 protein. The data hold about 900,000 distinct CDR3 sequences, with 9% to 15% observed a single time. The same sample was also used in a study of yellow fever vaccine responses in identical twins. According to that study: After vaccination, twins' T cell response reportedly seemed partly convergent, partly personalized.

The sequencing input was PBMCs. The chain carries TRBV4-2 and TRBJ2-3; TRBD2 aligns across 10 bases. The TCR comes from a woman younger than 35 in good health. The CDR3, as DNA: TGTGCCAGCAGCCAAGGGGAGCGGGGGGGCCCCGATACGCAGTATTTT. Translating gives CASSQGERGGPDTQYF.